The 13 T cell receptor beta chains below come from one sample, sequenced in a study of blood T cell repertoires in COVID-19. Clones were read by immunoSEQ multiplex PCR, and TCRdb kept only the in-frame ones, dropping some. The top ten clones hold roughly 5.2% of a sample with roughly 240,000 clones, about 82% of them seen once. The sample was peripheral blood. Every receptor here comes from a woman of 80 years or more with COVID-19, enrolled during active disease.

The chain links TRBV4-2 to TRBJ1-5, with TRBD1 matching 8 bases. The V segment lost 1 base and the J segment 6 bases; nucleotides outside the gene matches: 5. The length of the CDR3 is 15 residues. The V gene's germline CDR1 is LGHNA and CDR2 YNFKEQ. CDR3 coding DNA: TGTGCCAGCAGCCAAGCCGGACAGGGTGGTCAGCCCCAGCATTTT. Translation gives CASSQAGQGGQPQHF.

This chain joins TRBV6-2 or TRBV6-3 and TRBJ2-7, with 8 bases aligning to TRBD1. Germline CDR1 is MNHEY and CDR2 is SVGEGT. V was clipped by 4 bases and J by 2 bases; unmatched bases: 1. The CDR3 consists of 13 residues. CDR3 sequence: CASSSDRAYEQYF. The CDR3 DNA follows: TGTGCCAGCAGTTCGGACAGGGCCTACGAGCAGTACTTC.

The J gene is TRBJ1-3, the V gene TRBV18, with TRBD1 matching 7 bases. There are 15 residues in the CDR3. CDR1 and CDR2 from the germline V gene are KGHSH and LQKENI. After removal of 3 bases from V and 1 base from J, the junction contained 3 bases not matched to a gene. The chain's CDR3 is CASSPDRASGNTIYF. Here the CDR3 DNA reads TGTGCCAGCTCACCTGACAGGGCTTCTGGAAACACCATATATTTT.

J is TRBJ1-5 and V is TRBV19, with D tentatively TRBD1 (5 bases). V was shortened by 5 bases and J by 5 bases, with 19 bases between the two germline ends. Germline V lookup: CDR1 LNHDA, CDR2 SQIVND (reference sequence). The CDR3 sequence is 16 residues long. CDR3 amino acids: CASSLAGWSSDQPQHF. The CDR3 nucleotides are TGTGCCAGTAGTCTCGCAGGGTGGTCGTCTGATCAGCCCCAGCATTTT.

V and J are TRBV28 and TRBJ1-2, with D tentatively TRBD1 (6 bases). Trimming removed 5 bases at V and 8 bases at J, with 15 bases between. This CDR3 is built from 13 residues. Germline V gene sequence: CDR1 MDHEN, CDR2 SYDVKM. The CDR3 protein is CASSRSGALGYTF. The DNA of the CDR3 is TGTGCCAGCAGTCGGTCAGGGGCTCTAGGCTACACCTTC.

The V gene is TRBV5-6, the J gene TRBJ1-2; 10 bases fit TRBD1. Unmatched junction bases numbered 12, after V lost 4 bases and J lost 12 bases. Germline V gives CDR1 SGHDT, CDR2 YYEEEE. The CDR3 is made up of 14 amino acids. CDR3 in amino acids: CASSPDRGSGKDTF. The CDR3 DNA reads as TGTGCCAGCAGCCCGGACAGGGGGAGCGGTAAGGACACCTTC. Full variable domain (outside the CDR3, taken from reference TRBV5-6 and TRBJ1-2): DAGVTQSPTHLIKTRGQQVTLRCSPKSGHDTVSWYQQALGQGPQFIFQYYEEEERQRGNFPDRFSGHQFPNYSSELNVNALLLGDSALYLCASSPDRGSGKDTFGSGTRLTVV.

As DNA, the CDR3 is TGTGCCAGCAGTGGCCGGGACACCTCATATAGCAATCAGCCCCAGCATTTT. Its translation: CASSGRDTSYSNQPQHF. The chain joins TRBV6-1 to TRBJ1-5; weak D call: TRBD1 (6 bases). Germline CDR1 reads MNHNS; CDR2 reads SASEGT. The CDR3 consists of 17 residues. V was clipped by 4 bases and J by 0 bases, with 16 bases between them.

This clone turned up a few times. The V gene is TRBV3-1 (or the pseudogene TRBV3-2), the J gene TRBJ2-3; the D gene is possibly TRBD1 (6 bases). Germline V CDR1 and CDR2: LGHDT, YNNKEL (reference sequence). Deletions cut 2 bases from V and 0 bases from J, with 9 bases between. The CDR3 consists of 15 residues. CDR3 residues: CASSQQGSSTDTQYF. CDR3 DNA sequence: TGTGCCAGCAGCCAACAGGGGTCAAGCACAGATACGCAGTATTTT.

The V and J genes are TRBV3-1 (or the pseudogene TRBV3-2) and TRBJ1-5; TRBD1 might be the D (6 bases). The CDR3 has 13 residues. From germline, CDR1 is LGHDT and CDR2 YNNKEL (reference sequence). Trimming stripped 4 bases from V and 5 bases from J, with 9 bases between. CDR3 sequence (DNA): TGTGCCAGCAGCCCGGACAGAGATCAGCCCCAGCATTTT. Residues: CASSPDRDQPQHF.

V usage is TRBV9 and J usage is TRBJ1-5; the D is unclear. The CDR3 covers 16 residues. The V gene lost 2 bases and the J gene lost 3 bases, with 15 bases spanning the gap. Per the germline V gene, CDR1 is SGDLS and CDR2 is YYNGEE. CDR3: CASSVPSAHPNQPQHF. DNA for the CDR3: TGTGCCAGCAGCGTGCCTAGCGCCCATCCCAATCAGCCCCAGCATTTT.

CDR3 bases: TGTGCCAGCAGCCCACCTGGAGTCGGCGGGGGGGTCTTCCAGCAGTACTTC. Translated: CASSPPGVGGGVFQQYF. The rearrangement links TRBV21-1 to TRBJ2-7; TRBD2 was called by the table and not checked on the DNA. TRBV21-1 is a pseudogene. This CDR3 region has 17 residues.

This clone was found a few times. The chain links TRBV19 to TRBJ1-2; D is undetermined. Germline assignment: CDR1 LNHDA and CDR2 SQIVND (reference sequence). This CDR3 is built from 13 residues. V lost 5 bases and J 4 bases, leaving 11 bases between the germline ends. CDR3: CASSVQSLYGYTF. The DNA for the CDR3 is TGTGCCAGTAGTGTACAGAGCCTCTATGGCTACACCTTC.

J is TRBJ1-1 and V is TRBV29-1, with a weak D call TRBD1 (5 bases). CDR3 length equals 13 residues. CDR1 SQVTM and CDR2 ANQGSEA come from the germline V gene. The V end lost 4 bases, the J end lost 4 bases, and 13 bases lay between the germline ends. Here the CDR3 DNA reads TGCAGCGTTGGGCAGGGCTTCGGCACTGAAGCTTTCTTT. Translating it yields CSVGQGFGTEAFF.